These T cell receptor beta chains were read from a single sample in a study of T cells in Graves' hyperthyroidism and ophthalmopathy. TCRdb processed the multiplex PCR reads anew with MiXCR; each CDR3 protein has one entry. The sample carries 400,000 to 550,000 distinct CDR3 sequences, around 24% recorded once. The sequenced material came from blood. The receptors stem from a woman younger than 45 with Graves' ophthalmopathy. Both conserved end residues are part of each CDR3. The D gene is left open where the match is weak. Only some rows state a clone size, as once, few, many or a class for expanded clones.

many	TRBV4-1	.	TRBJ1-2	CASSQGEGGYTF	TGCGCCAGCAGCCAAGGGGAGGGCGGCTACACCTTC
many	TRBV28	TRBD2	TRBJ2-2	CASSWGGWDTGELFF	TGTGCCAGCAGTTGGGGGGGTTGGGACACCGGGGAGCTGTTTTTT
many	TRBV6-2/TRBV6-3	TRBD1	TRBJ1-1	CASGTGTMNTEAFF	TGTGCCAGCGGGACAGGGACCATGAACACTGAAGCTTTCTTT
many	TRBV24-1	.	TRBJ2-5	CATSDLEETQYF	TGTGCCACCAGTGATTTGGAGGAGACCCAGTACTTC
few	TRBV6-5	.	TRBJ2-3	CASSYSLVTDTHYF	TGTGCCAGCAGTTACTCACTGGTCACAGATACGCATTATTTT
few	TRBV28	.	TRBJ2-7	CASSSPRAVPYEQYF	TGTGCCAGCAGTTCCCCTCGGGCGGTACCCTACGAGCAGTACTTC
few	TRBV7-2	TRBD1	TRBJ1-2	CALRGQTYYGYTF	TGTGCCCTTAGGGGACAGACCTACTATGGCTACACCTTC
many	TRBV20-1	TRBD2	TRBJ2-7	CSARDREGAYEQYF	TGCAGTGCTAGAGATCGGGAGGGCGCCTACGAGCAGTACTTC
many	TRBV10-1	.	TRBJ2-5	CASSDFPETQYF	TGCGCCAGCAGTGACTTCCCGGAGACCCAGTACTTC
few	TRBV27	.	TRBJ1-2	CASSLSARPLYGYTF	TGTGCCAGCAGTTTATCAGCCAGGCCCCTCTATGGCTACACCTTC
.	TRBV12-5	TRBD1	TRBJ1-2	CASGSPRQGVHKDFNYGYTF	TGTGCTAGTGGTTCTCCGCGACAGGGGGTCCATAAAGATTTTAACTATGGCTACACCTTC
many	TRBV7-8	.	TRBJ1-1	CASSLRQGPTTNTEAFF	TGTGCCAGCAGCTTAAGGCAGGGGCCAACCACCAACACTGAAGCTTTCTTT
many	TRBV4-2	.	TRBJ1-1	CASSQDVEGGYTEAFF	TGTGCCAGCAGCCAAGATGTCGAGGGGGGGTACACTGAAGCTTTCTTT
many	TRBV25-1	.	TRBJ1-1	CASRYGNMNTEAFF	TGTGCCAGCAGGTACGGAAACATGAACACTGAAGCTTTCTTT
many	TRBV4-1	.	TRBJ2-7	CASSPPDGYEQYF	TGCGCCAGCAGCCCACCCGACGGGTACGAGCAGTACTTC
many	TRBV19	TRBD2	TRBJ2-2	CASSIAAGETGELFF	TGTGCCAGTAGTATTGCAGCGGGGGAGACCGGGGAGCTGTTTTTT
many	TRBV12-3/TRBV12-4	.	TRBJ2-5	CASSGTSQETQYF	TGTGCCAGCAGTGGGACAAGCCAAGAGACCCAGTACTTC
many	TRBV19	TRBD1	TRBJ1-2	CASGGGADYGYTF	TGTGCCAGTGGAGGGGGCGCCGACTATGGCTACACCTTC
many	TRBV6-1	.	TRBJ2-2	CASRAGLTGELFF	TGTGCCAGCAGGGCAGGGCTCACCGGGGAGCTGTTTTTT
few	TRBV12-3/TRBV12-4	TRBD1	TRBJ1-1	CASSLVLDQGGTEAFF	TGTGCCAGCAGTTTGGTCCTGGACCAGGGGGGAACTGAAGCTTTCTTT
.	TRBV11-2	.	TRBJ2-7	CASSLASSEVHYEQYF	TGTGCCAGCAGCTTAGCATCTAGCGAGGTGCACTACGAGCAGTACTTC
.	TRBV5-1	.	TRBJ1-2	CASSLQTSNYGYTF	TGCGCCAGCAGCTTACAGACTTCTAACTATGGCTACACCTTC
.	TRBV12-3/TRBV12-4	.	TRBJ1-1	CASCRGLNTEAFF	TGTGCCAGCTGTCGGGGTCTGAACACTGAAGCTTTCTTT
many	TRBV20-1	.	TRBJ1-1	CSAPGDYVFF	TGCAGTGCCCCAGGTGACTACGTTTTCTTT
.	TRBV30	.	TRBJ1-3	CAWGQADSGNTIYF	TGTGCCTGGGGGCAGGCGGACTCTGGAAACACCATATATTTT
.	TRBV19	.	TRBJ1-1	CASSGQFGTAEAFF	TGTGCCAGTAGTGGACAATTTGGGACGGCTGAAGCTTTCTTT
few	TRBV7-8	.	TRBJ2-2	CASSLEETGELFF	TGTGCCAGCAGCTTAGAAGAAACCGGGGAGCTGTTTTTT
.	TRBV19	TRBD2	TRBJ2-7	CASRMAGEKNEQYF	TGTGCCAGCCGAATGGCGGGGGAAAAAAACGAGCAGTACTTC
.	TRBV5-1	.	TRBJ1-2	CASSLARGSYYGYTF	TGCGCCAGCAGCTTGGCCAGAGGGAGTTACTATGGCTACACCTTC
many	TRBV7-8	.	TRBJ2-5	CASSTRPRDQEETQYF	TGTGCCAGCAGCACTAGGCCGCGGGACCAAGAAGAGACCCAGTACTTC
many	TRBV7-2	.	TRBJ2-7	CASSFGIVNYEQYF	TGTGCCAGCAGTTTCGGGATCGTGAACTACGAGCAGTACTTC
many	TRBV28	.	TRBJ2-5	CASVQGGQETQYF	TGTGCCAGCGTGCAGGGGGGACAAGAGACCCAGTACTTC
many	TRBV7-2	TRBD1	TRBJ1-2	CASSTGQGVFYGYTF	TGTGCCAGCAGCACCGGACAGGGGGTGTTCTATGGCTACACCTTC
many	TRBV6-1	.	TRBJ1-1	CASSEVFRNTEAFF	TGTGCCAGCAGTGAAGTGTTTCGGAACACTGAAGCTTTCTTT
many	TRBV12-3/TRBV12-4	.	TRBJ1-2	CASSLREGGPNYGYTF	TGTGCCAGCAGTTTAAGGGAGGGGGGACCTAACTATGGCTACACCTTC
many	TRBV6-5	.	TRBJ1-1	CASSSPLLGTEEAFF	TGTGCCAGCAGTTCCCCCTTATTGGGGACGGAAGAAGCTTTCTTT
.	TRBV2	.	TRBJ1-5	CAGKGNPGDQPQHF	TGTGCCGGCAAGGGCAACCCTGGCGATCAGCCCCAGCATTTT
.	TRBV6-2/TRBV6-3	.	TRBJ1-2	CASSGRGNDGYTF	TGTGCCAGCTCCGGCAGGGGTAACGATGGCTACACCTTC
few	TRBV12-3/TRBV12-4	.	TRBJ1-5	CASSFKGLSQPQHF	TGTGCCAGCAGTTTCAAAGGCCTTTCCCAGCCCCAGCATTTT
many	TRBV5-1	TRBD1	TRBJ1-1	CASRETGVGAEAFF	TGCGCCAGCAGGGAGACAGGGGTTGGCGCTGAAGCTTTCTTT
many	TRBV9	TRBD2	TRBJ2-5	CASSKRTSGAEETQYF	TGTGCCAGCAGCAAACGGACTAGCGGGGCGGAAGAGACCCAGTACTTC
.	TRBV5-6	.	TRBJ1-6	CASGTGGPTSSSYNSPLHF	TGTGCCAGCGGTACTGGGGGGCCTACCTCGAGCTCCTATAATTCACCCCTCCACTTT
.	TRBV12-3/TRBV12-4	.	TRBJ1-2	CASSFMGEADGYTF	TGTGCCAGCAGTTTTATGGGAGAGGCTGATGGCTACACCTTC
.	TRBV4-1	.	TRBJ2-7	CASSQDLLLQYEQYF	TGCGCCAGCAGCCAAGATCTGCTACTTCAATACGAGCAGTACTTC
few	TRBV12-3/TRBV12-4	.	TRBJ1-5	CASTSGNQPQHF	TGTGCCAGCACGAGTGGCAATCAGCCCCAGCATTTT
many	TRBV12-3/TRBV12-4	.	TRBJ1-2	CASSSGGLANYGYTF	TGTGCCAGCAGTTCGGGAGGGTTAGCTAACTATGGCTACACCTTC
.	TRBV20-1	.	TRBJ2-7	CSAIGLGAEQYF	TGCAGTGCTATAGGACTGGGGGCGGAGCAGTACTTC
many	TRBV12-3/TRBV12-4	.	TRBJ1-1	CASSLGVGAAFF	TGTGCCAGCAGTTTGGGGGTAGGGGCAGCTTTCTTT
many	TRBV10-3	.	TRBJ2-5	CAISDRGAETQYF	TGTGCCATCAGTGACCGGGGGGCGGAGACCCAGTACTTC
many	TRBV6-5	.	TRBJ1-5	CASSYSAYQPQHF	TGTGCCAGCAGTTACTCCGCGTATCAGCCCCAGCATTTT
many	TRBV12-3/TRBV12-4	.	TRBJ1-5	CASSLSRGESNQPQHF	TGTGCCAGCAGTTTAAGTAGAGGGGAAAGCAATCAGCCCCAGCATTTT
once	TRBV20-1	.	TRBJ2-7	CSARVGNPGYEQYF	TGCAGTGCTAGAGTGGGGAATCCGGGGTACGAGCAGTACTTC
many	TRBV6-5	.	TRBJ2-5	CASSPMEAFGETQYF	TGTGCCAGCAGCCCCATGGAGGCTTTCGGGGAGACCCAGTACTTC
many	TRBV20-1	.	TRBJ1-2	CSARDARDGTNYGYTF	TGCAGTGCTAGAGACGCTCGCGACGGGACAAACTATGGCTACACCTTC
few	TRBV20-1	.	TRBJ2-5	CSASRVSQQETQYF	TGCAGTGCTAGCAGAGTCTCTCAACAAGAGACCCAGTACTTC
many	TRBV20-1	TRBD1	TRBJ1-5	CSAMPGQGYQPQHF	TGCAGTGCGATGCCGGGACAGGGGTATCAGCCCCAGCATTTT
many	TRBV28	.	TRBJ2-5	CASRWGEETQYF	TGTGCCAGCAGGTGGGGAGAAGAGACCCAGTACTTC
many	TRBV27	TRBD1	TRBJ2-6	CASSSDRVVSGANVLTF	TGTGCCAGCAGTTCGGACAGGGTTGTCTCTGGGGCCAACGTCCTGACTTTC
many	TRBV24-1	TRBD1	TRBJ1-6	CATSDSGGSPPLHF	TGTGCCACCAGTGATTCAGGGGGCTCGCCTCCCCTCCACTTT
.	TRBV5-1	TRBD1	TRBJ2-7	CASEAGQGAREQYF	TGCGCCAGCGAAGCCGGACAGGGGGCGCGAGAGCAGTACTTC